A single T cell receptor (beta chain) is shown here with its context. As processed by the authors: Quantification of nucleated cells was approximated via reference gene primer amplification. Generated by immunoSEQ multiplex PCR, the TCRdb table keeps only in-frame clones and is missing some. That table gives V, J and clone size, and the DNA gave D and trimming. The data contain around 81,000 clones, nearly 90% of them seen just once; the ten biggest clones take up roughly 6.6%. This specimen belongs to a study of blood T cell repertoires in COVID-19. With 7 bases removed from V and 2 bases from J, the gap between germline ends came to 9 bases. The CDR3 extends over 13 amino acids.

This sequence originates from a man in his 70s with acute or convalescent COVID-19. Source material: peripheral blood. The genes are TRBV12-3 or TRBV12-4 and TRBJ2-1; D possibly corresponds to TRBD2 (5 bases). The DNA for the CDR3 is TGTGCCAGCACTAGCACGACCTACAATGAGCAGTTCTTC. It translates to CASTSTTYNEQFF.